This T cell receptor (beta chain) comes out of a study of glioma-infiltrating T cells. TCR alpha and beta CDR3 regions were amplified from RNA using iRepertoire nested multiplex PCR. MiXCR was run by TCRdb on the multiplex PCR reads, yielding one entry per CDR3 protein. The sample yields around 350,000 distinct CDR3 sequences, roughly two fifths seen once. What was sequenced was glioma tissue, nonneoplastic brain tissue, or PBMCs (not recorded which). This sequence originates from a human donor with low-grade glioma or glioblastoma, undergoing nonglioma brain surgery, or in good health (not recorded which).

The CDR3, as DNA: TGTGCCAGCAGTTTGAGCGCTATCACCTACGAGCAGTACTTC. Translation: CASSLSAITYEQYF. The chain carries TRBV6-1 and TRBJ2-7, with unresolved D. V was pared by 5 bases and J by 2 bases, with 13 bases between. CDR3 length equals 14 residues. In germline, CDR1 is MNHNS, CDR2 SASEGT.